A selection of T cell receptor beta chains follows, all from one sample in a study of T cell changes during pregnancy in multiple sclerosis. Only in-frame clones appear in the TCRdb table, and some are missing; sequencing was by immunoSEQ multiplex PCR. The sample contains 30,000 to 50,000 clones, 90% to 95% of which appear only once. The source material was CD4+ T cells from peripheral blood mononuclear cells, sampled in the third trimester of pregnancy. These receptors all come from a female donor in good health, enrolled as a control in a pregnancy study. Each CDR3 is given with its conserved first and last residue. The D gene is left open where the match is weak. Clone size is shown for a subset of rows, as once, few, many or a class of expanded clone.

v_call	d_call	j_call	clone_size	cdr3_nt	cdr3_aa
TRBV25-1	TRBD1	TRBJ1-5	.	TGTGCCAGCAGGCAGGGGGCAAATCAGCCCCAGCATTTT	CASRQGANQPQHF
TRBV4-2	TRBD1	TRBJ2-2	.	TGTGCCAGCAGCCAAGGAGAGACAGGGCGGCTGAACACCGGGGAGCTGTTTTTT	CASSQGETGRLNTGELFF
TRBV2	.	TRBJ1-1	.	TGTGCCAGCAACCGAAATGGGCAGCTGAACACTGAAGCTTTCTTT	CASNRNGQLNTEAFF
TRBV28	TRBD2	TRBJ2-7	once	TGTGCCAGCAGTACGACCGGGACTAGCTCCTACGAGCAGTACTTC	CASSTTGTSSYEQYF
TRBV6-1	TRBD1	TRBJ2-5	once	TGTGCCAGCAGAAAAGGGGGCGGAGAGGAGACCCAGTACTTC	CASRKGGGEETQYF
TRBV28	.	TRBJ1-5	once	TGTGCCAGCAGTTTAAGCAGGCAGCCCCAGCATTTT	CASSLSRQPQHF
TRBV11-2	TRBD2	TRBJ2-1	.	TGTGCCAGCAGCGCGGGACTAGCCAATGAGCAGTTCTTC	CASSAGLANEQFF
TRBV7-2	TRBD2	TRBJ2-1	.	TGTGCCAGCAGCTTATGGCCTAGCGGGACTTCGAATGAGCAGTTCTTC	CASSLWPSGTSNEQFF
TRBV19	.	TRBJ2-4	.	TGTGCCAGTACCTCAAGGGACAAGAGCAAAAACATTCAGTACTTC	CASTSRDKSKNIQYF
TRBV18	TRBD1	TRBJ1-5	.	TGTGCCAGCTCCCCCGACAGGGGAAGGGGTCAGCCCCAGCATTTT	CASSPDRGRGQPQHF
TRBV18	.	TRBJ1-1	.	TGTGCCAGCTCACCTTCAGAATTACAGATGGCTTCAATGAACACTGAAGCTTTCTTT	CASSPSELQMASMNTEAFF
TRBV28	.	TRBJ2-2	.	TGTGCCAGCAGTTTATCCTCTAGCATTTCCACCGGGGAGCTGTTTTTT	CASSLSSSISTGELFF
TRBV30	TRBD1	TRBJ1-1	.	TGTGCCTGGAGTGGGGACAGGGGGCTGTGGACTTTCTTT	CAWSGDRGLWTFF
TRBV11-1	.	TRBJ1-1	.	TGTGCCAGCAGCTTAGGCGACAGATGGAACACTGAAGCTTTCTTT	CASSLGDRWNTEAFF
TRBV7-9	TRBD2	TRBJ2-7	.	TGTGCCAGCAGCTTAGGGGGGGGAAACTACGAGCAGTACTTC	CASSLGGGNYEQYF
TRBV28	.	TRBJ1-1	once	TGTGCCAGCAGTTTATCGGGGGGGACTGAAGCTTTCTTT	CASSLSGGTEAFF
TRBV12-5	TRBD2	TRBJ2-5	.	TGTGCTAGTGGCCCCGGGACTAGCGGGGGAGAGACCCAGTACTTC	CASGPGTSGGETQYF
TRBV5-6	TRBD1	TRBJ1-1	.	TGTGCCAGCAGCCGCAGGGGGCCGAGGACTGAAGCTTTCTTT	CASSRRGPRTEAFF
TRBV19	.	TRBJ2-5	.	TGTGCCAGTAGACCTTCCCGGGGGAAACAAGAGACCCAGTACTTC	CASRPSRGKQETQYF
TRBV14	.	TRBJ2-2	.	TGTGCCAGCAGCCAAGATGTAAACTGGAACACCGGGGAGCTGTTTTTT	CASSQDVNWNTGELFF
TRBV7-3	.	TRBJ2-1	once	TGTGCCAGCAGCTTAATACCGGGTGAGCAGTTCTTC	CASSLIPGEQFF
TRBV7-2	.	TRBJ1-2	.	TGTGCCAGCAGCGTCGACAGCTCGAACTATGGCTACACCTTC	CASSVDSSNYGYTF
TRBV30	.	TRBJ2-3	.	TGTGCCTGGAGTGTAGCGCTAAGCACAGATACGCAGTATTTT	CAWSVALSTDTQYF
TRBV11-2	.	TRBJ2-7	.	TGTGCCAGCAGCCCAATCGAGGGTTGGAGCTCCTACGAGCAGTACTTC	CASSPIEGWSSYEQYF
TRBV5-1	TRBD2	TRBJ2-1	.	TGCGCCAGCAGCTCCCTAGCGGGCTCCTACAATGAGCAGTTCTTC	CASSSLAGSYNEQFF
TRBV9	.	TRBJ2-7	.	TGTGCCAGCAGCGTCGACCCAAGGGGGGGCTACGAGCAGTACTTC	CASSVDPRGGYEQYF
TRBV30	.	TRBJ1-1	.	TGTGCCTGGAGGACACAGGGAGCCACTGAAGCTTTCTTT	CAWRTQGATEAFF
TRBV28	.	TRBJ1-5	.	TGTGCCAGCAGTTTACAGGGAGGTTTTCAGCCCCAGCATTTT	CASSLQGGFQPQHF
TRBV7-2	TRBD2	TRBJ2-7	.	TGTGCCAGCAGCTTGATAGCGGGAGGCTACGAGCAGTACTTC	CASSLIAGGYEQYF
TRBV7-3	.	TRBJ2-5	.	TGTGCCAGCAGTGATACACAGTGGATCATCGTCGACGAGACCCAGTACTTC	CASSDTQWIIVDETQYF
TRBV7-2	TRBD2	TRBJ2-2	.	TGTGCCAGCAGCCTAGCGGGAGGTACCGGGGAGCTGTTTTTT	CASSLAGGTGELFF
TRBV2	TRBD1	TRBJ1-5	.	TGTGCCAGCAGTCCCGGGACAGGAGGCAATCAGCCCCAGCATTTT	CASSPGTGGNQPQHF
TRBV5-6	.	TRBJ2-1	.	TGTGCCAGCAGCTTGGGATCGAGAGAGTTCTTC	CASSLGSREFF
TRBV11-3	.	TRBJ2-1	.	TGTGCCAGCAGCTTAGCCGGCTACAATGAGCAGTTCTTC	CASSLAGYNEQFF
TRBV19	.	TRBJ1-1	once	TGTGCCAGTAGTACCTCGGACAGAACCGAAGCTTTCTTT	CASSTSDRTEAFF
TRBV25-1	TRBD2	TRBJ2-5	.	TGTGCCAGCAGTGAATGGCGGCGGGAGGCGGAGACCCAGTACTTC	CASSEWRREAETQYF
TRBV19	.	TRBJ2-3	.	TGTGCCAGTAGTATAGATCACCCGGGGGATACGCAGTATTTT	CASSIDHPGDTQYF
TRBV13	.	TRBJ1-2	.	TGTGCCAGCAGCGGGCGACAGGCCAGCGACTATGGCTACACCTTC	CASSGRQASDYGYTF
TRBV27	.	TRBJ2-5	.	TGTGCCAGCAGTCTCACCCGACAAGGTCAAGAGACCCAGTACTTC	CASSLTRQGQETQYF
TRBV10-3	TRBD1	TRBJ1-2	.	TGTGCCTCCGGGACAGGAGAACAAGTAGGCTACACCTTC	CASGTGEQVGYTF
TRBV15	.	TRBJ1-2	.	TGTGCCACCAGCAGAGGGGGGGATGGCTACACCTTC	CATSRGGDGYTF
TRBV6-6	TRBD1	TRBJ2-5	.	TGTGCCAGCAGTTACCTACAGGGGGCGTTGAAGACCCAGTACTTC	CASSYLQGALKTQYF
TRBV4-1	TRBD2	TRBJ2-5	.	TGCGCCAGCAGCCAAGGGCTAGCGGGAGTGGAGACCCAGTACTTC	CASSQGLAGVETQYF
TRBV28	.	TRBJ1-5	few	TGTGCCAGCAGACCCGGCGGGCCACGTAATCAGCCCCAGCATTTT	CASRPGGPRNQPQHF
TRBV7-2	TRBD2	TRBJ2-7	.	TGTGCCAGCACCCTAGCGGGCCCCGCGGGCGAGCAGTACTTC	CASTLAGPAGEQYF
TRBV2	.	TRBJ2-7	.	TGTGCCAGCAGTACGCAGGCAGGGGGGAATTACGAGCAGTACTTC	CASSTQAGGNYEQYF
TRBV5-4	TRBD1	TRBJ2-5	.	TGTGCCAGCAGCTTCGATCAGGGACAGAAAGAGACCCAGTACTTC	CASSFDQGQKETQYF
TRBV18	TRBD1	TRBJ2-7	.	TGTGCCAGCTCAGGTGGGACAGCTTGGGCCTACGAGCAGTACTTC	CASSGGTAWAYEQYF
TRBV28	TRBD2	TRBJ2-7	.	TGTGCCAGCAGTTTGCTAGCGGCCTCCTACGAGCAGTACTTC	CASSLLAASYEQYF
TRBV7-9	TRBD1	TRBJ2-7	once	TGTGCCAGCAGCGGACCCCGGGACAGGGGTAACCACGAGCAGTACTTC	CASSGPRDRGNHEQYF
TRBV5-5	.	TRBJ2-7	.	TGTGCCAGCAGCTTACTAGAGGGGGTGTCCTACGAGCAGTACTTC	CASSLLEGVSYEQYF
TRBV7-9	.	TRBJ1-2	.	TGTGCCAGCAGCTTAAAGGATCGGGGGGCGTTCGGCTACACCTTC	CASSLKDRGAFGYTF
TRBV9	.	TRBJ2-3	.	TGTGCCAGCAGCGTAGGTCAAAGTAGCCAAACTAGCACAGATACGCAGTATTTT	CASSVGQSSQTSTDTQYF
TRBV28	TRBD2	TRBJ2-2	.	TGTGCCAGCACTAGCGGGAGGGCCTCGAACACCGGGGAGCTGTTTTTT	CASTSGRASNTGELFF
TRBV5-6	.	TRBJ2-7	.	TGTGCCAGCAGCTTCGGACTGGACTCCTACGAGCAGTACTTC	CASSFGLDSYEQYF
TRBV4-2	.	TRBJ2-1	.	TGTGCCAGCAGCCAAGTGAGGGGGGGGATTCATGAGCAGTTCTTC	CASSQVRGGIHEQFF
TRBV30	.	TRBJ2-5	.	TGTGCCTCCCTACAAGAGACCCAGTACTTC	CASLQETQYF
TRBV2	.	TRBJ1-5	.	TGTGCCAGCAGCTTCAGGGGAAATCAGCCCCAGCATTTT	CASSFRGNQPQHF
TRBV6-6	TRBD1	TRBJ1-1	.	TGTGCCAGCAGTGGGAGACAGGGGAACACTGAAGCTTTCTTT	CASSGRQGNTEAFF